This entry features one TCR beta chain sequence. This clonotype was counted ten times or more. Its antigen specificity is not known. The input lacks base qualities; no much larger clone sits a single base away. The germline V gene yields MNHEY for CDR1 and SVGAGI for CDR2. The trim is 2 bases for V and 5 bases for J, with a gap of 8 bases between the germline ends. The CDR3 holds 13 amino acids from the cysteine to the phenylalanine. Kept here is only the CDR3 DNA, which spans 39 bases and is read in frame from base 1. These data are taken from a study of T-cell reconstitution after alpha-beta-depleted transplantation in children (dated by TCRdb to the mid-2010s). At the level of the whole study: Using TCR repertoire profiling, the study quantitatively followed how T-cell immune reconstitution unfolded in children after TCRalphabeta/CD19-depleted allogeneic hematopoietic cell transplantation.

The method behind the library was PCR. Sequencing was carried out with an Illumina HiSeq 2500. To normalize quantification of the TCRbeta repertoire, the TCR libraries were built with molecular barcoding that relied on unique molecular identifiers. TCRdb reprocessing: public reads trimmed at Q25 with fastp, clones called with MiXCR, in-frame beta chains kept. Identical CDR3 proteins give one entry, which carries the most common genes and DNA. The sample yields 250,000 to 300,000 distinct CDR3 sequences; around 9.1% were counted once. Roughly 7.1% of the sample is taken by the ten largest. The intended sense of this specimen's treatment or condition label: allogeneic hematopoietic cell transplantation with graft depleted of TCRalphabeta T cells and CD19 B cells. TCRalphabeta/CD19-depleted allogeneic hematopoietic cell grafts were given to the transplant recipients, all of whom were children. Study-wide conclusions, independent of this receptor: About two months after transplant, the apparently early recovery of alphabetaT-cell counts reportedly depended on just several hundred clones that had expanded rapidly and came from non-depleted graft cells. In some patients, high TCRbeta diversity at day 60 was attributed to recipient T cells and intrathymic progenitors that had survived conditioning. The frequencies of hyperexpanded clones fell over the following months, and after one year, T-cell counts and TCRbeta diversity were mostly attributed to newly produced T cells.

The TCR originated in a boy under three years old with acute myeloid leukemia, due to receive a stem cell transplant. Recombination linked TRBV6-5 to TRBJ2-3; the D gene identity is not certain. The starting material was PBMCs, obtained before TCRalphabeta/CD19-depleted stem cell transplant. The CDR3: CASSYPPGDTQYF. In nucleotides, the sequence is TGTGCCAGCAGTTACCCCCCGGGAGATACGCAGTATTTT.